This T cell receptor beta chain originates from a study of shared clonotypes between healthy human individuals (dated by TCRdb to the early 2020s). Concerning the study at large: A couple of women and a few men aged 18 to 49 years were included in the cohort. To estimate repertoire size and how much clonotypes are shared between individuals, the study performed deep sequencing of blood TCR repertoires from roughly five healthy adults. Per donor, three plates each were used for CD4 naive and CD4 memory, two for CD8 naive, and one for CD8 memory. Between about 0.85 and 8.9 billion PBMCs per donor were obtained by leukapheresis. To increase sequencing depth and limit assay-specific biases, different laboratories used diverse techniques to prepare libraries and sequence TCR repertoires. The paper's findings and limits, for the study overall: Rarefaction of sorted-subset datasets indicated incomplete sequencing despite the large sequencing depth. Clonotypes shared by all four sorted-subset donors showed higher generation probabilities than non-shared clonotypes. Sampling was limited to blood, and TCR repertoires in tissue likely differ from TCR repertoires in blood. The small number of donors limited the genetic and exposure-history diversity represented. Larger estimated clonotype richness was generally found for naive subsets than for memory subsets. When a handful of donors were compared, the shared fraction of clonotypes was around 5% for naive CD4, roughly 3.3% for naive CD8, roughly 2.5% for memory CD4, and 0.4% for memory CD8. Based on pairwise subsampling, the degree of clonotype sharing among donors was expected to be affected by sequencing depth.

The donors were healthy, HIV-negative adults who had no recently reported acute infections or vaccinations. Every donor was a Caucasian adult living in Nashville, Tennessee, USA. CD4+ T cells were enriched by magnetic negative selection; naive cells were then positively selected on CD45RA, and the negative fraction formed the memory subset. Blood was obtained by leukapheresis, after which PBMCs were separated by Ficoll-Histopaque density gradient centrifugation and cryopreserved in liquid nitrogen vapor phase. Analytical flow cytometry was used to check the purity and quantity of each magnetically sorted T cell population. Genomic DNA was isolated from each sorted fraction and quantified by UV absorbance on a Nanodrop 2000c. The junction shows trimming of 0 bases on V and 5 bases on J, and the gene matches do not reach 7 bases of it. Counted from cysteine to phenylalanine, this CDR3 has 16 amino acids. Only the CDR3 portion is preserved as DNA: 48 bases, with reading frame beginning at the first base. The germline V gene encodes CDR1 SGDLS and CDR2 YYNGEE.

TCR CDR3 regions were amplified from genomic DNA by multiplex PCR using the deep immunoSEQ assay. Genomic DNA extracted from each cell subset was distributed evenly over all wells of several immunoSEQ 96-well plates, and each plate served as one replicate. For sorted subsets, around 200 ng genomic DNA, equal to about 30,000 T cell genomes, was loaded into each replicate PCR. Purified libraries were quantified with a Qubit 3.0 fluorometer, sized on a Bioanalyzer 2100, and re-quantified with the KAPA Library Quantification kit. A separate single-read 150-cycle Illumina NextSeq 550 flow cell was used to sequence each immunoSEQ 96-well plate. In the source study's methods: Because the immunoSEQ output held only junctional sequences and lacked quality scores, the filtering could not match the filtering applied to full-length reads. Sequences were annotated with PyIR, a Python wrapper for IgBLAST v1.9, using IMGT germline references to assign V/J genes and CDR3. Reads were filtered out if the reads had weak V/J assignments (E-value above 1e-6), no CDR3, stop codons, out-of-frame junctions, or ambiguous translated residues. V3J clonotypes were defined as sequences sharing the same inferred V gene, J gene, and CDR3 amino acid sequence. To compute the percentage overlap between repertoires, the number of shared unique clonotypes was divided by the size of the smaller repertoire. Repertoire richness was assessed with RTK rarefaction, the Chao1 estimator, and Recon v2.1 estimates of unobserved clonotypes. Generation probabilities were computed with OLGA for all TCRbeta clonotypes obtained by the gDNA method from several donors. The clones in this table, taken by TCRdb from immuneACCESS, are in-frame only. Not every clone is retained; where verified, under half of the shortfall comes from an unresolved V gene, and the cause of the rest is unknown. V, J and clone size were drawn from that table, and D and trimming were deduced from the DNA. Counted in this sample were 330,000 or so clones; around 79% of them appeared once. The ten largest account for less than 11% of the sample.

To note about this clone: What antigen it recognizes has not been identified. Qualities for individual bases were not recorded, and no much larger clone is one base off.

This clonotype was obtained from a man aged 30 to 39 in good health. Sequencing input: memory CD4+ T cells sorted from blood. The cell subset or site label, as the study defines it: CD45RA-negative fraction. The V and J segments used are TRBV9 and TRBJ2-5, and TRBD2 matches 10 of the central bases. This receptor carries the CDR3 CASSVGLAGAEETQYF. The nucleotides read TGTGCCAGCAGCGTAGGTCTAGCGGGAGCTGAGGAGACCCAGTACTTC.